Listed below are T cell receptor beta chains from one sample, sequenced in a study of blood T cells in healthy people across ages. A single record per CDR3 protein comes from TCRdb applying MiXCR to the 5' RACE reads. The sample has hundreds of thousands of distinct CDR3 sequences, 49% seen once. The sample consisted of blood. All receptors come from a woman aged 55 to 70 in good health. CDR3s include the opening cysteine and the closing phenylalanine or tryptophan. The order of the fields is clone size, V gene, D gene, J gene, CDR3 DNA, CDR3 protein. The D gene is left open where the match is weak. Where a row states a size, it is once, few, many or the class of an expanded clone; other rows omit it.

clone_size: .; v_call: TRBV28; d_call: TRBD2; j_call: TRBJ2-7; cdr3_nt: TGTGCCAGCAGCCCTCCGGGCGGCGGGAGGGCAAACGAGCAGTACTTC; cdr3_aa: CASSPPGGGRANEQYF
clone_size: few; v_call: TRBV9; d_call: .; j_call: TRBJ1-2; cdr3_nt: TGTGCCAGCAGCGTCGGGGGGGCGGATGGCTACACCTTC; cdr3_aa: CASSVGGADGYTF
clone_size: .; v_call: TRBV27; d_call: .; j_call: TRBJ1-2; cdr3_nt: TGTGCCAGCAGTTTTCGGAGGACCCAGTATGGCTACACCTTC; cdr3_aa: CASSFRRTQYGYTF
clone_size: .; v_call: TRBV18; d_call: .; j_call: TRBJ1-2; cdr3_nt: TGTGCCAGCTCACCACCTTCGGGGGTCTACACCTTC; cdr3_aa: CASSPPSGVYTF
clone_size: once; v_call: TRBV20-1; d_call: TRBD2; j_call: TRBJ2-1; cdr3_nt: TGCAGTGCTAGGTCTAGCGGGAGGGCAGAGACCCAGTTCTTC; cdr3_aa: CSARSSGRAETQFF
clone_size: many; v_call: TRBV25-1; d_call: .; j_call: TRBJ1-2; cdr3_nt: TGTGCCAGCAGTGATGCTCGCTATGGCTACACCTTC; cdr3_aa: CASSDARYGYTF
clone_size: .; v_call: TRBV27; d_call: .; j_call: TRBJ2-1; cdr3_nt: TGTGCCAGCACATCCGACAATGAGCAGTTCTTC; cdr3_aa: CASTSDNEQFF
clone_size: once; v_call: TRBV27; d_call: TRBD2; j_call: TRBJ2-7; cdr3_nt: TGTGCCAGCAGACCCACTAGCGGGAATATCCTAGACGAGCAGTACTTC; cdr3_aa: CASRPTSGNILDEQYF
clone_size: few; v_call: TRBV2; d_call: .; j_call: TRBJ2-7; cdr3_nt: TGTGCCAGCAACCTCGGGGGCGGAATATACTACGAGCAGTACTTC; cdr3_aa: CASNLGGGIYYEQYF
clone_size: few; v_call: TRBV29-1; d_call: .; j_call: TRBJ1-1; cdr3_nt: TGCAGCGTTGAAGGGGACCTCGGGACAACCACTGAAGCTTTCTTT; cdr3_aa: CSVEGDLGTTTEAFF
clone_size: .; v_call: TRBV9; d_call: TRBD1; j_call: TRBJ2-7; cdr3_nt: TGTGCCAGCAGCGTGGACAGGGAATACAATGAGCAGTACTTC; cdr3_aa: CASSVDREYNEQYF
clone_size: few; v_call: TRBV12-3/TRBV12-4; d_call: TRBD1; j_call: TRBJ2-1; cdr3_nt: TGTGCCAGCAGTTCGACAGGGGGTAGTTTAGGTGAGCAGTTCTTC; cdr3_aa: CASSSTGGSLGEQFF
clone_size: few; v_call: TRBV6-5; d_call: .; j_call: TRBJ2-5; cdr3_nt: TGTGCCAGCAGTTATGGGTTCCAAGAGACCCAGTACTTC; cdr3_aa: CASSYGFQETQYF
clone_size: .; v_call: TRBV29-1; d_call: .; j_call: TRBJ1-1; cdr3_nt: TGCAGCGTTAACTCAGGGAGGTTTCCCGAAGCTTTCTTT; cdr3_aa: CSVNSGRFPEAFF
clone_size: .; v_call: TRBV7-9; d_call: .; j_call: TRBJ2-5; cdr3_nt: TGTGCCAGCAGCTTAGTGGGGCAGCCTCAAGAGACCCAGTACTTC; cdr3_aa: CASSLVGQPQETQYF
clone_size: .; v_call: TRBV4-3; d_call: .; j_call: TRBJ2-7; cdr3_nt: TGCGCCAGCAGCCAAGCGGCCTTTTTAAGCTCCTACGAGCAGTACTTC; cdr3_aa: CASSQAAFLSSYEQYF
clone_size: .; v_call: TRBV7-3; d_call: TRBD2; j_call: TRBJ2-1; cdr3_nt: TGTGCCAGCAGCTTAATGGCTAGCGGGGAGTACAATGAGCAGTTCTTC; cdr3_aa: CASSLMASGEYNEQFF
clone_size: .; v_call: TRBV6-2/TRBV6-3; d_call: .; j_call: TRBJ1-1; cdr3_nt: TGTGCCAGCAGTTATTACCCCCCGACGGAGAACACTGAAGCTTTCTTT; cdr3_aa: CASSYYPPTENTEAFF